This TCR beta chain stems from a study of blood T cell repertoires in COVID-19. After removal of 4 bases from V and 9 bases from J, the junction contained 8 bases not matched to a gene. This CDR3 spans 16 amino acids. Germline V gene sequence: CDR1 SGHRS, CDR2 YFSETQ. Authors' data handling: Quantification of nucleated cells was approximated via reference gene primer amplification. The assay was immunoSEQ multiplex PCR, and TCRdb's table has in-frame clones only and misses some. V and J calls and clone size follow that table, whereas D and trimming were derived from the DNA. The sample yields fewer than 250,000 clones, around 90% seen once. Self-reported history from a screening survey and questionnaire set each donor's cohort.

This chain uses TRBV5-1 with TRBJ2-1; 15 positions agree with TRBD2. This TCR was recovered from a woman aged 25 to 39 who had been exposed to COVID-19. Sequencing input: PBMCs or T cells enriched from blood (not recorded which). This chain's CDR3 is CASSVGLAGGQGEQFF. Written as DNA, the CDR3 is TGCGCCAGCAGCGTCGGACTAGCGGGAGGGCAGGGTGAGCAGTTCTTC.